Listed here are 28 T cell receptor beta chains from one sample, sequenced in a study of T-cell memory formation after mild COVID-19. TCRdb re-called the 5' RACE reads with MiXCR, one entry per CDR3 protein. The data hold hundreds of thousands of distinct CDR3 sequences, with nearly 25% observed a single time. Source material: PBMCs or a T cell subset sorted from them (not recorded which). The receptors derive from an adult woman who had mild COVID-19 (a few samples of this study predate the infection). Cell type and time point are not known.

The rearrangement joins TRBV29-1 to TRBJ1-1; a possible D gene is TRBD1 (5 bases). Per the germline V gene, CDR1 is SQVTM and CDR2 is ANQGSEA. The germline V and J ends were trimmed by 4 bases and 5 bases, with 11 bases remaining between them. This CDR3 comprises 12 residues. In DNA, the CDR3 is TGCAGCGTTGTTGCCGGGGGAACTGAAGCTTTCTTT. The encoded protein is CSVVAGGTEAFF.

V usage is TRBV5-5 and J usage is TRBJ2-3, with D perhaps TRBD1 (6 bases). The V end lost 4 bases, the J end lost 4 bases, and 22 bases lay between the germline ends. This CDR3 comprises 17 residues. Germline V gives CDR1 SGHKS, CDR2 YYEKEE (reference sequence). This CDR3 is CASSPNRPRGLADTQYF. In nucleotides, the CDR3 is TGTGCCAGCAGCCCCAACAGGCCTAGGGGGTTAGCAGATACGCAGTATTTT.

This clonotype appeared a few times. This sequence joins TRBV29-1 and TRBJ2-7, with D perhaps given as TRBD1 or TRBD2 (6 bases each). Germline V CDR1 and CDR2: SQVTM, ANQGSEA. The ends were cut back, 5 bases at V and 4 bases at J, with 18 bases in the middle. The CDR3 length is 14 residues. CDR3 sequence reads: CSVISGVGGYEQYF. CDR3 DNA sequence: TGCAGCGTTATATCAGGGGTCGGAGGGTACGAGCAGTACTTC.

The V call is TRBV9, the J call TRBJ2-7, with 10 bases aligning to TRBD1. CDR3 length: 16 residues. V lost 0 bases, J lost 6 bases, and 9 bases stayed unmatched. CDR1 is SGDLS and CDR2 is YYNGEE in the germline V gene. CDR3 coding DNA: TGTGCCAGCAGCGTAGAAACGGGGACAGGGGTGTCCGAGCAGTACTTC. Its protein is CASSVETGTGVSEQYF.

The chain employs TRBV20-1 and TRBJ2-7; 9 nucleotides line up with TRBD2. Germline lookup yields CDR1 DFQATT and CDR2 SNEGSKA (reference sequence). V was clipped by 3 bases and J by 4 bases; unmatched bases: 1. There are 12 residues in the CDR3. CDR3 DNA: TGCAGTGCTAGCACTAGCGGGTACGAGCAGTACTTC. As protein: CSASTSGYEQYF.

The rearrangement links TRBV4-1 to TRBJ2-7; D is possibly TRBD1 (6 bases). The CDR3 runs 16 residues. Germline CDR1 is MGHRA and CDR2 is YSYEKL. V shed 3 bases and J shed 2 bases, with 17 bases lying between them. The CDR3: CASSQSLQGPPYEQYF. CDR3 in DNA: TGCGCCAGCAGCCAGAGCCTACAGGGTCCACCCTACGAGCAGTACTTC.

The chain joins TRBV7-6 to TRBJ1-2; D perhaps matches TRBD1 (5 bases). Germline CDR1 and CDR2: SGHVS and FNYEAQ. The CDR3 sequence is 12 residues long. The ends were cut back, 4 bases at V and 7 bases at J, with 10 bases in the middle. The CDR3: CASSSGGPGYTF. CDR3 DNA: TGTGCCAGCAGCTCCGGGGGACCTGGCTACACCTTC.

This clonotype turned up a few times. The CDR3 nucleotides are TGTGCCAGCAGTGAGCCGTTTTTGCGGGAGGGCCCGACAGATACGCAGTATTTT. Amino acid sequence: CASSEPFLREGPTDTQYF. V is TRBV25-1 and J is TRBJ2-3, with 9 nucleotides matching TRBD2. V dropped 3 bases and J dropped 3; count of bases not matched to a gene: 13. The CDR3 totals 18 residues. Germline values: CDR1 MGHDK, CDR2 SYGVNS.

There are a few counts of this clonotype. The chain combines TRBV30 with TRBJ1-4; the D gene is possibly TRBD1 (6 bases). The CDR3 totals 15 residues. The V end was cut by 4 bases, the J end by 3 bases, with 15 bases between. From germline, CDR1 is GTSNPN and CDR2 SVGIG (reference sequence). This chain's CDR3 is CAWTLGGAANEKLFF. In DNA, the CDR3 is TGTGCCTGGACCCTCGGGGGGGCGGCTAATGAAAAACTGTTTTTT.

The chain employs TRBV9 and TRBJ1-6; D remains ambiguous. Germline CDR1 is SGDLS and CDR2 is YYNGEE. The CDR3 runs 15 residues. V dropped 0 bases and J dropped 7 bases, with 11 bases sitting between them. This CDR3 is CASSVARGMNSPLHF. CDR3 DNA: TGTGCCAGCAGCGTAGCGAGAGGGATGAATTCACCCCTCCACTTT.

The chain uses TRBV12-3 or TRBV12-4 and TRBJ1-2, with D tentatively TRBD1 (6 bases). The CDR3 has 13 residues. V shed 5 bases and J shed 4 bases, with 11 bases lying between them. The CDR3 is CASSRQVIYGYTF. As DNA, the CDR3 is TGTGCCAGCAGTCGACAGGTGATCTATGGCTACACCTTC.

The chain is built from TRBV4-2 and TRBJ2-3; 7 bases are a match to TRBD2. With V trimmed by 1 base and J by 2 bases, 3 bases remained unmatched. Germline assignment: CDR1 LGHNA and CDR2 YNFKEQ. The CDR3 sequence is 15 residues long. The chain's CDR3 is CASSQARESTDTQYF. CDR3 bases: TGTGCCAGCAGCCAAGCGCGGGAGTCCACAGATACGCAGTATTTT.

This clonotype was found many times. This chain joins TRBV29-1 and TRBJ2-7, with D possibly being TRBD1 (6 bases). Germline assignment: CDR1 SQVTM and CDR2 ANQGSEA. The V end lost 3 bases, the J end lost 2 bases, and 8 bases lay between the germline ends. The CDR3 extends over 12 amino acids. CDR3 bases: TGCAGCGTTGAGGACAGCGCCTACGAGCAGTACTTC. Translated, it gives CSVEDSAYEQYF.

This clonotype showed up just a few times. This chain uses TRBV19 with TRBJ1-1; D unresolved. Germline values: CDR1 LNHDA, CDR2 SQIVND (reference sequence). The CDR3 is 15 residues long. Trimming pared 4 bases from V and 3 bases from J, leaving 15 bases between. Written as DNA, the CDR3 is TGTGCCAGTAGTACCCGGGTAGTAGTGGACACTGAAGCTTTCTTT. Protein: CASSTRVVVDTEAFF.

The count of this clonotype is one. V and J are TRBV5-5 and TRBJ1-1; D gene uncertain. The germline CDR1 and CDR2 sequences are SGHKS and YYEKEE (reference sequence). The V end was cut by 3 bases, the J end by 5 bases, with 14 bases between. CDR3 length: 14 amino acids. Here the CDR3 reads CASSSPGRETEAFF. CDR3 in DNA: TGTGCCAGCAGCTCCCCCGGGCGAGAGACTGAAGCTTTCTTT. Based on the CDR3 plus reference TRBV5-5 and TRBJ1-1, the full variable domain is DAGVTQSPTHLIKTRGQQVTLRCSPISGHKSVSWYQQVLGQGPQFIFQYYEKEERGRGNFPDRFSARQFPNYSSELNVNALLLGDSALYLCASSSPGRETEAFFGQGTRLTVV.

The rearrangement joins TRBV7-8 to TRBJ2-7, with TRBD2 identical over 9 bases. The germline V gene encodes CDR1 SGHVS and CDR2 FQNEAQ. Losses at the gene ends were 4 bases for V and 0 bases for J; bases not matched to a gene: 1. The CDR3 is 14 amino acids. CDR3 DNA sequence: TGTGCCAGCAGCTCTAGCGGGGCCTCCTACGAGCAGTACTTC. Translation gives CASSSSGASYEQYF.

The chain joins TRBV24-1 to TRBJ2-1; D gene ambiguous. CDR3 size: 12 residues. Trimming took 4 bases from V and 7 from J, leaving 7 bases between them. Germline lookup yields CDR1 KGHDR and CDR2 SFDVKD. CDR3 sequence reads: CATSDWINEQFF. CDR3 nucleotides: TGTGCCACCAGTGACTGGATAAATGAGCAGTTCTTC.

This chain connects TRBV20-1 to TRBJ2-5; 7 bases line up with TRBD1. This CDR3 region has 14 residues. V lost 6 bases and J lost 2; bases outside the gene matches: 9. In germline, CDR1 is DFQATT, CDR2 SNEGSKA (reference sequence). CDR3 nucleotide sequence: TGCAGTGCACATGACAGGGCTTCTCAAGAGACCCAGTACTTC. It translates to CSAHDRASQETQYF.

CDR3 amino acids: CASSAGTPEAQYF. CDR3 DNA: TGTGCCAGCAGTGCGGGGACCCCTGAGGCCCAGTACTTC. The chain couples TRBV6-1 to TRBJ2-5; D may match TRBD1 or TRBD2 (5 bases each). Trimming left V 4 bases short and J 9 bases short, with 15 bases between. CDR3 size: 13 residues. From germline, CDR1 is MNHNS and CDR2 SASEGT.

The V gene is TRBV7-3, the J gene TRBJ2-3; D may be TRBD2 (6 bases). The V and J ends lost 1 base and 2 bases respectively, with 10 bases between them. Germline CDR1 and CDR2: SGHTA and FQGTGA. The CDR3 contains 15 residues. CDR3 region: CASSLSGGTTDTQYF. CDR3 coding DNA: TGTGCCAGCAGCTTAAGCGGCGGGACCACAGATACGCAGTATTTT.

The CDR3 DNA follows: TGCAGTGCTAGTGGGACTAACTATGGCTACACCTTC. Residues: CSASGTNYGYTF. The J gene is TRBJ1-2, the V gene TRBV20-1, with D hard to call. This CDR3 comprises 12 residues. The germline gives CDR1 DFQATT, CDR2 SNEGSKA (reference sequence). Trimming took 3 bases from V and 0 from J, leaving 5 bases between them.

This clonotype was detected once. The chain couples TRBV6-6 to TRBJ2-3; D call uncertain. The germline V gene has CDR1 MNHNY and CDR2 SVGAGI (reference sequence). The CDR3 length is 15 residues. V lost 5 bases and J lost 4, with 16 bases in between. Here the CDR3 reads CASSPLGRRADTQYF. The DNA of the CDR3 is TGTGCCAGCAGTCCCTTAGGACGGAGAGCAGATACGCAGTATTTT.

This clonotype was picked up a small number of times. The chain employs TRBV12-3 or TRBV12-4 and TRBJ2-3; D perhaps matches TRBD1 (5 bases). The CDR3 length is 15 residues. Deletions cut 1 base from V and 0 bases from J, with 8 bases between. DNA of the CDR3: TGTGCCAGCAGTTTAGGGGGCATTAGCACAGATACGCAGTATTTT. Amino acids: CASSLGGISTDTQYF.

V usage is TRBV6-5 and J usage is TRBJ2-1; 10 bases align to TRBD2. Unmatched junction bases numbered 5, after V lost 2 bases and J lost 4 bases. Germline V lookup: CDR1 MNHEY, CDR2 SVGAGI. CDR3 length equals 16 residues. The DNA of the CDR3 is TGTGCCAGCAGTTACGTTCAGCGGGAGGGATACAATGAGCAGTTCTTC. Translated, it gives CASSYVQREGYNEQFF.

This clonotype was counted only a few times. The chain employs TRBV10-3 and TRBJ2-1; D is undetermined. Germline CDR1 ENHRY, CDR2 SYGVKD. V gave up 4 bases and J gave up 0 bases, with 10 bases separating them. The CDR3 runs to 15 residues. CDR3 DNA: TGTGCCATCAGTGGATATCTAGGCTCCTACAATGAGCAGTTCTTC. It translates to CAISGYLGSYNEQFF.

This chain uses TRBV4-2 with TRBJ1-1; D remains ambiguous. The germline V and J ends were trimmed by 1 base and 5 bases, with 11 bases remaining between them. The CDR3 is 14 residues long. Per germline, CDR1 LGHNA and CDR2 YNFKEQ. The CDR3 loop reads CASSQGRAGTEAFF. CDR3 sequence (DNA): TGTGCCAGCAGCCAAGGTCGTGCGGGGACTGAAGCTTTCTTT.

The gene calls are TRBV3-1 and TRBJ2-1; D remains ambiguous. Looked up from germline, CDR1 is LGHDT and CDR2 is YNNKEL (reference sequence). There are 16 residues in the CDR3. V was cut by 4 bases and J by 2 bases, with 15 bases left in between. CDR3: CASSPLLRLAYNEQFF. The CDR3 coding sequence is TGTGCCAGCAGCCCCCTTCTCCGACTCGCCTACAATGAGCAGTTCTTC.

In this sample, this clonotype turned up a few times. The chain combines TRBV12-3 or TRBV12-4 with TRBJ2-4, with 10 bases aligning to TRBD1. V trimming: 5 bases; J trimming: 1 base; junction bases outside the gene matches: 8. This CDR3 has 17 amino acids. CDR3 amino acids: CASSDRTGGTAKNIQYF. The CDR3 DNA sequence: TGTGCCAGCAGTGATCGGACAGGGGGTACTGCCAAAAACATTCAGTACTTC.